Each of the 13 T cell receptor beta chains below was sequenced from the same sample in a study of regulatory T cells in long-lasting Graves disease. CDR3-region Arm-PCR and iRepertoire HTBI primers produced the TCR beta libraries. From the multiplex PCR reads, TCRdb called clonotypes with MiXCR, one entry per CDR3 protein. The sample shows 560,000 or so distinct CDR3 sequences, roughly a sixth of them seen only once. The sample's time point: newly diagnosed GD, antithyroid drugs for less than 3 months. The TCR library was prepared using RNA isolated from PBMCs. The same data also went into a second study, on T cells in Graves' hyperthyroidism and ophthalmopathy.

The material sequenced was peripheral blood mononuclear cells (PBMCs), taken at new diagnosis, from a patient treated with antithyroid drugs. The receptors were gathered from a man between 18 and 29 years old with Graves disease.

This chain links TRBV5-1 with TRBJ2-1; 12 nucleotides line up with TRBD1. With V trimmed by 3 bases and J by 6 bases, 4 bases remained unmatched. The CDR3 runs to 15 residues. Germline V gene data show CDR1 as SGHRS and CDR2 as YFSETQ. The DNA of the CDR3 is TGCGCCAGCAGCTGGGGACAGGGGGCTAGCAATGAGCAGTTCTTC. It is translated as CASSWGQGASNEQFF.

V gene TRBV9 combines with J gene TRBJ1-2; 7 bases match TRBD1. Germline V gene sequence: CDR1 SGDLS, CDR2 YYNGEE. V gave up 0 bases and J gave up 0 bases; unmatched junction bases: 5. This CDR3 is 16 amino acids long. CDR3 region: CASSVGTGPSNYGYTF. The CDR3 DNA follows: TGTGCCAGCAGCGTAGGGACAGGACCGTCTAACTATGGCTACACCTTC.

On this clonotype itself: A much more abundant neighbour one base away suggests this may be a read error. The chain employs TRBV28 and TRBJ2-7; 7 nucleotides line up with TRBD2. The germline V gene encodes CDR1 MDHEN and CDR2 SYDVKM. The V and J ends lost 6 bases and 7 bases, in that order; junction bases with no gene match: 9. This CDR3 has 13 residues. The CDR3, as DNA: TGTGCCAGCAGAGCGGGGTACATAGATGAGCAGTACTTC. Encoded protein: CASRAGYIDEQYF.

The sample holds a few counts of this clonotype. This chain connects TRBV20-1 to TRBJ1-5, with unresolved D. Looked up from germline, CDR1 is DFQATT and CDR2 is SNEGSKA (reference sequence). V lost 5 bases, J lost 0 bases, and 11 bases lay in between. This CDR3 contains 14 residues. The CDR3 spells CSAVRSYSNQPQHF. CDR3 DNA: TGCAGTGCTGTCAGGAGCTATAGCAATCAGCCCCAGCATTTT.

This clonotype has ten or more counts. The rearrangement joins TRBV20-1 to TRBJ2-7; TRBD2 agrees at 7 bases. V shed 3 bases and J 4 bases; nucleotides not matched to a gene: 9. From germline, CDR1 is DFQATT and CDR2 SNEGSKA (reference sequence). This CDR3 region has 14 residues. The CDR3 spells CSARPRTRPYEQYF. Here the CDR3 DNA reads TGCAGTGCTAGGCCAAGGACTAGACCTTACGAGCAGTACTTC.

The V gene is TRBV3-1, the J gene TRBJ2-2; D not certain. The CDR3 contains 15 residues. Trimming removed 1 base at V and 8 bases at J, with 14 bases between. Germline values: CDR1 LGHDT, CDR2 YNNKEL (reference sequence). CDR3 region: CASSQVASEKGELFF. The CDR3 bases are TGTGCCAGCAGCCAAGTCGCGTCAGAGAAAGGGGAGCTGTTTTTT.

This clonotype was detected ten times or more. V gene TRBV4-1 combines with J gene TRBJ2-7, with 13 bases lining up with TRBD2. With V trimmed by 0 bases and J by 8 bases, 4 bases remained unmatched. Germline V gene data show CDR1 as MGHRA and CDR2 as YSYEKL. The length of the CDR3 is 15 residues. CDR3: CASSQDQTSGRKQYF. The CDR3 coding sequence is TGCGCCAGCAGCCAAGATCAGACTAGCGGGAGGAAGCAGTACTTC.

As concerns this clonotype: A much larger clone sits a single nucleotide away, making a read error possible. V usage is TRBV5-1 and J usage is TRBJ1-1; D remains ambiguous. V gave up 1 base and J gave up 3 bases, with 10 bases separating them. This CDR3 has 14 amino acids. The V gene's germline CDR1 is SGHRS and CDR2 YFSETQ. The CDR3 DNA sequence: TGCGCCAGCAGCTTGAACTGGGCGGACACTGAAGCTTTCTTT. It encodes CASSLNWADTEAFF.

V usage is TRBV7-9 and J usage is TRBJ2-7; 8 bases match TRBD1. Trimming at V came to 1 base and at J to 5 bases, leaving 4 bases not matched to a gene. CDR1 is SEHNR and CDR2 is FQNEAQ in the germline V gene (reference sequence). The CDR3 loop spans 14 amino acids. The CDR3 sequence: CASSLDAGGHEQYF. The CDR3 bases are TGTGCCAGCAGCTTAGACGCAGGGGGCCACGAGCAGTACTTC.

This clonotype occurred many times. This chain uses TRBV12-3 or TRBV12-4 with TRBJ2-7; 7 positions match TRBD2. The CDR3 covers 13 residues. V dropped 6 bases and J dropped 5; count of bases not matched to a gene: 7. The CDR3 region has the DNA TGTGCCAGCAGCTTGGGAGGGAACGACGAGCAGTACTTC. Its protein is CASSLGGNDEQYF.

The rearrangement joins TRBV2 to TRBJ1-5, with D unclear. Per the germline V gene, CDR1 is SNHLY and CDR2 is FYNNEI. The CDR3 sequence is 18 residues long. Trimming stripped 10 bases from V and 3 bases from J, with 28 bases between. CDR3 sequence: CATTIRPPRQGVNQPQHF. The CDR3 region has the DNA TGTGCCACTACCATACGGCCTCCGAGACAAGGAGTCAATCAGCCCCAGCATTTT.

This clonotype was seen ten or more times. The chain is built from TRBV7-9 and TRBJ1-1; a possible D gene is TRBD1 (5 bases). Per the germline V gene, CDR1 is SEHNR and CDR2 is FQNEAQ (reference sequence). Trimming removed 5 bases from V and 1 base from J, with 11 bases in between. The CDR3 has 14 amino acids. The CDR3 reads CASSQWDGNTEAFF. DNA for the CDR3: TGTGCCAGCAGCCAGTGGGACGGGAACACTGAAGCTTTCTTT. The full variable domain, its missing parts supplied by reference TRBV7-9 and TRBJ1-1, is DTGVSQNPRHKITKRGQNVTFRCDPISEHNRLYWYRQTLGQGPEFLTYFQNEAQLEKSRLLSDRFSAERPKGSFSTLEIQRTEQGDSAMYLCASSQWDGNTEAFFGQGTRLTVV.

The CDR3 region is CASSYPGTSYTF. The CDR3, as DNA: TGTGCCAGCAGCTACCCAGGAACCAGCTACACCTTC. The chain joins TRBV7-2 to TRBJ1-2, with D hard to call. Germline CDR1 reads SGHTA; CDR2 reads FQGNSA. The CDR3 consists of 12 residues. V lost 4 bases to trimming and J lost 9 bases, with 12 bases between them.